This T cell receptor (beta chain) was identified in a study of early stage breast cancer tumors. Study outcomes and limitations: Tumor and normal breast were distinguished via blood comparison in most of the 16 patients. Tumors had approximately 2.4-fold higher T cell density than normal breast. Commonly generated sequences made up most enriched TCRB sequences shared between patients.

Remarks on this clone: The target antigen is unknown.

This CDR3 region has 15 residues. Germline-derived CDR1 and CDR2 are LGHNA and YSLEER. Trimming took 0 bases from V and 10 from J, leaving 13 bases between them. The repertoire was sequenced with immunoSEQ multiplex PCR; TCRdb's copy has only in-frame clones and lacks some. The repertoire includes some 30,000 clones, around 67% of them detected once, and 10% sits in the top ten. The V and J genes are TRBV4-3 and TRBJ1-6; the D gene is possibly TRBD1 (5 bases). The sequenced material came from breast tumor tissue. The clonotype originates from a person under 45 with breast cancer. The CDR3 bases are TGCGCCAGCAGCCAAGATGGGGGGTCAGGCTCACCCCTCCACTTT. Translation: CASSQDGGSGSPLHF.